This TCR beta chain was captured in a study of beta chain features in type 1 diabetes. CDR1 and CDR2 from the germline V gene are LNHNV and YYDKDF (reference sequence). CDR3 length: 14 residues. Trimming stripped 0 bases from V and 3 bases from J, with 9 bases between. A word on this clone: Its antigen remains unidentified.

General study points: Significant though moderate, a shortening of TCRB CDR3s appeared in all four CD4+ subsets of Type 1 diabetes patients.

Every isolated RNA sample was fully reverse transcribed, so sequencing captured expressed TCRB transcripts. Repertoires were generated with immunoSEQ multiplex PCR, while TCRdb's copy carries only in-frame clones and drops some. This table holds roughly 280,000 clones, 20% to 25% found once. This receptor was obtained from a woman between 25 and 40 years old with type 1 diabetes. The material sequenced was naive CD4+ T cells from blood. This sequence joins TRBV15 and TRBJ2-7, with D maybe TRBD1 (5 bases). The DNA of the CDR3 is TGTGCCACCAGCAGAGATTGGGGCAACTACGAGCAGTACTTC. As protein: CATSRDWGNYEQYF.